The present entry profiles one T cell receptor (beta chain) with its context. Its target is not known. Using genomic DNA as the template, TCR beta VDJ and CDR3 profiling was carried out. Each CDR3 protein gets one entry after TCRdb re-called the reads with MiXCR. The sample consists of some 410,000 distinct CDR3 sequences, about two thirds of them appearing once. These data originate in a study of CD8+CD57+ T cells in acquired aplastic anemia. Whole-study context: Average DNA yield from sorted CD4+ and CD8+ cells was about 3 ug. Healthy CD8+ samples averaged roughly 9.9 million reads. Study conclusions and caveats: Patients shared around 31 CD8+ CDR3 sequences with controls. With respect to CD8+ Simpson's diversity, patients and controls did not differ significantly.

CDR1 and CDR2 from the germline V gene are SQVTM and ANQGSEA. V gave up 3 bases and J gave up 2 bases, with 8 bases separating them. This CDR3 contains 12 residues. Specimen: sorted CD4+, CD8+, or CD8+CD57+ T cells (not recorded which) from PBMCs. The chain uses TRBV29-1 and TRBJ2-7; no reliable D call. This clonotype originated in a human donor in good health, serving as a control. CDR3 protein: CSVESGAYEQYF. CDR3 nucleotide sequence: TGCAGCGTTGAGTCGGGCGCCTACGAGCAGTACTTC.